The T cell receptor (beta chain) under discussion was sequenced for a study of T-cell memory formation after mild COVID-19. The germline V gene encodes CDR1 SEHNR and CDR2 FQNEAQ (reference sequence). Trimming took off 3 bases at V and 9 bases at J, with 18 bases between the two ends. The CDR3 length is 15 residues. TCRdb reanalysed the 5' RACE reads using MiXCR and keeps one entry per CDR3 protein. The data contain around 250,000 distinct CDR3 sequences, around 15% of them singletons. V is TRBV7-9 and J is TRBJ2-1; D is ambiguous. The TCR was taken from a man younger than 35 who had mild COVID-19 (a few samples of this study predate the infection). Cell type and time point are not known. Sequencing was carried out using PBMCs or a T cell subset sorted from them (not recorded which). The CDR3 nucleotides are TGTGCCAGCAGCTTTCCCTCCAGGAGCGTGGGTGAGCAGTTCTTC. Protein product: CASSFPSRSVGEQFF.